This T cell receptor (beta chain) originates from a study of blood T cell repertoires in COVID-19. Original methodology: By means of reference gene primer amplification, nucleated cell counts were estimated. Assay used: immunoSEQ multiplex PCR; TCRdb lists only in-frame clones, some missing. D and trimming were read from the DNA, whereas the V and J calls and clone size are those reported in that table. The sample holds around 280,000 clones, approximately 86% seen once. Germline-derived CDR1 and CDR2 are SGHDN and FVKESK. CDR3 size: 16 residues. Trimming removed 4 bases from V and 6 bases from J; junction bases left unmatched: 12.

Sequencing was done on a sample of peripheral blood. This clonotype was sampled from a man in his 70s with acute or convalescent COVID-19. The genes are TRBV14 and TRBJ2-1; 7 bases match TRBD2. The CDR3 DNA sequence: TGTGCCAGCAGCCCCCGGGGTCGGCCTAGCGGCAATGAGCAGTTCTTC. The encoded protein is CASSPRGRPSGNEQFF.